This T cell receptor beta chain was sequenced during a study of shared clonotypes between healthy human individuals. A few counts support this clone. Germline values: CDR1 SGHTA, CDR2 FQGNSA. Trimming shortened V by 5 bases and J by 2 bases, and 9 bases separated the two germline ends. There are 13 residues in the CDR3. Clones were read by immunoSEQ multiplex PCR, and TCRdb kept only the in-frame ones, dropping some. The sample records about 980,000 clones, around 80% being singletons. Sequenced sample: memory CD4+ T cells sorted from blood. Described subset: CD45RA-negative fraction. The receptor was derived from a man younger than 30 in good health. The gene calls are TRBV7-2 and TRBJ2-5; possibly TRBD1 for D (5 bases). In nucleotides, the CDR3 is TGTGCCAGCAGCCCGACAGTACAAGAGACCCAGTACTTC. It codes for CASSPTVQETQYF.